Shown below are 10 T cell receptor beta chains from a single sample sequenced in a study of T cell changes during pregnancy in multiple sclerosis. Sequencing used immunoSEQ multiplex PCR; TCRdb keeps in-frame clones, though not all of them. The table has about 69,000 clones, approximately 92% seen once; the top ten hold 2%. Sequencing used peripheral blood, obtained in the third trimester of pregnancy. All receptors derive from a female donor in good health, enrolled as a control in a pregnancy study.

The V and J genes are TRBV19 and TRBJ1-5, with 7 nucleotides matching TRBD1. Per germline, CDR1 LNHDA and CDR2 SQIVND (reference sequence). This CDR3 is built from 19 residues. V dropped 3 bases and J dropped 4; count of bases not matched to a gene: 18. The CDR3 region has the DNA TGTGCCAGTAGTATGAGGCCAAGGGGGCCCCTACTATCTAATCAGCCCCAGCATTTT. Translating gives CASSMRPRGPLLSNQPQHF. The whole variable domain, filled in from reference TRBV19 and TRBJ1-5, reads DGGITQSPKYLFRKEGQNVTLSCEQNLNHDAMYWYRQDPGQGLRLIYYSQIVNDFQKGDIAEGYSVSREKKESFPLTVTSAQKNPTAFYLCASSMRPRGPLLSNQPQHFGDGTRLSIL.

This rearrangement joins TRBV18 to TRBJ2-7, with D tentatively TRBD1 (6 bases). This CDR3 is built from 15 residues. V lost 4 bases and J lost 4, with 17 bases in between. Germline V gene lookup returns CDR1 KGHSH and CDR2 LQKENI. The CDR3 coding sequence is TGTGCCAGCTCACTTCGTAGCACAGGGAGTTACGAGCAGTACTTC. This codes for CASSLRSTGSYEQYF.

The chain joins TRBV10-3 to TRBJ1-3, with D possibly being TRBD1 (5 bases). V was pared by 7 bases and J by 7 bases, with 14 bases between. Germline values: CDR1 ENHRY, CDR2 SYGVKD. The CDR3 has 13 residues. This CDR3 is CAITTRGGNTIYF. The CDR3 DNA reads TGTGCCATCACCACTCGCGGGGGGAACACCATATATTTT.

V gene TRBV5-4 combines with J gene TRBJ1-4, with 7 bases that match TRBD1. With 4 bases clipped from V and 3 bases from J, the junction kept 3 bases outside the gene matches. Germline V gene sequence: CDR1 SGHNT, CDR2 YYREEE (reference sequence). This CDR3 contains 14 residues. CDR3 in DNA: TGTGCCAGCAGCGCGGGACAGTCTAATGAAAAACTGTTTTTT. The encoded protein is CASSAGQSNEKLFF.

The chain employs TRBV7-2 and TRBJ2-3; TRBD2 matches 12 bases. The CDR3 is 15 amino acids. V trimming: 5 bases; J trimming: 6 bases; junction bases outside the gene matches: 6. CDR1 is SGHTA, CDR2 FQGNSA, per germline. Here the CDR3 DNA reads TGTGCCAGCAGCGTGAGGACTAGCGGGAAGGATACGCAGTATTTT. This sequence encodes CASSVRTSGKDTQYF.

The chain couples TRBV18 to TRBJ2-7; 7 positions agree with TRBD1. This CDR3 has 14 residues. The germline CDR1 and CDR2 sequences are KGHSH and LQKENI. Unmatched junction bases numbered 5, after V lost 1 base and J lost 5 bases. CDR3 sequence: CASSPRRGPHEQYF. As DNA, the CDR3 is TGTGCCAGCTCACCACGAAGGGGGCCCCACGAGCAGTACTTC. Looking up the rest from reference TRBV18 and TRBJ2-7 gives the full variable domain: NAGVMQNPRHLVRRRGQEARLRCSPMKGHSHVYWYRQLPEEGLKFMVYLQKENIIDESGMPKERFSAEFPKEGPSILRIQQVVRGDSAAYFCASSPRRGPHEQYFGPGTRLTVT.

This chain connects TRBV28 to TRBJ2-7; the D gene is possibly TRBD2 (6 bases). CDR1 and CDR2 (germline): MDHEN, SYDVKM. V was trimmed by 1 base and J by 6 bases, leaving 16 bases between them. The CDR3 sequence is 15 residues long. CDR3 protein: CASSLFGDLRREQYF. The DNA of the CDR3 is TGTGCCAGCAGTTTATTCGGGGACTTGAGACGCGAGCAGTACTTC. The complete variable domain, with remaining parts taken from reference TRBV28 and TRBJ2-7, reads DVKVTQSSRYLVKRTGEKVFLECVQDMDHENMFWYRQDPGLGLRLIYFSYDVKMKEKGDIPEGYSVSREKKERFSLILESASTNQTSMYLCASSLFGDLRREQYFGPGTRLTVT.

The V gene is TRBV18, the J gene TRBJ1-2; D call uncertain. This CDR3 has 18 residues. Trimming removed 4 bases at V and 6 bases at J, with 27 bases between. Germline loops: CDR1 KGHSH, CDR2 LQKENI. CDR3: CASSRNRGMETKGDGYTF. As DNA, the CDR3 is TGTGCCAGCTCACGAAACCGGGGTATGGAGACTAAAGGTGATGGCTACACCTTC.

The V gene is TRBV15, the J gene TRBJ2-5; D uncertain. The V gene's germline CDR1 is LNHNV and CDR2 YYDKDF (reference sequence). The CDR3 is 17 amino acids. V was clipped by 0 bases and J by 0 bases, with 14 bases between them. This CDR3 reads CATSRDLTRPDQETQYF. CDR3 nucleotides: TGTGCCACCAGCAGAGATCTCACCCGCCCGGACCAAGAGACCCAGTACTTC.

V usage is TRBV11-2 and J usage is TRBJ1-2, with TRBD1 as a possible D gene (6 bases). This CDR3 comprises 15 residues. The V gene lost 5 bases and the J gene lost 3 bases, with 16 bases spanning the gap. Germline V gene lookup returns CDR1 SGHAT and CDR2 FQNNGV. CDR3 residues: CASSHFTGRDYGYTF. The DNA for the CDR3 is TGTGCCAGCAGCCATTTCACAGGGCGCGACTATGGCTACACCTTC.